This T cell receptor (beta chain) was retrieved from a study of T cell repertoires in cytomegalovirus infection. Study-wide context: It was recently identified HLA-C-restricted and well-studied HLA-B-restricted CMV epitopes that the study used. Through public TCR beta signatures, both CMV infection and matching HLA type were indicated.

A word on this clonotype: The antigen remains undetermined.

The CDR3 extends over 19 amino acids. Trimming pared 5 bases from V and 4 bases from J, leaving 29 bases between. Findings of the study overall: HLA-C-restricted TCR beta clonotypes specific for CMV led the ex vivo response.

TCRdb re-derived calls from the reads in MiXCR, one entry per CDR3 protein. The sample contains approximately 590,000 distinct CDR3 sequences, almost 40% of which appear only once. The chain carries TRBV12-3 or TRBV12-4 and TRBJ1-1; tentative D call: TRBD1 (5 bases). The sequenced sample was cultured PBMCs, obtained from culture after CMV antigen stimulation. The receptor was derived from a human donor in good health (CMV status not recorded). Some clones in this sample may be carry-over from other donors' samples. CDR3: CASSRLNLFPRDLGTEAFF. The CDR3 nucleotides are TGTGCCAGCAGTCGCCTTAATCTCTTTCCCAGGGATTTGGGCACTGAAGCTTTCTTT.